This T cell receptor beta chain was recorded in a study of cytomegalovirus exposure and HLA in healthy donors. From germline, CDR1 is LNHNV and CDR2 YYDKDF (reference sequence). The length of the CDR3 is 12 residues. With 9 bases clipped from V and 4 bases from J, the junction kept 5 bases outside the gene matches. Study results and caveats: The investigators catalogued some 150 TCR beta chains as cytomegalovirus-associated.

This clone was observed once. Its antigen is unknown. Primers for the PCR totalled 60 Vbeta and 13 Jbeta. Produced via immunoSEQ multiplex PCR; TCRdb's table is partial and in-frame only. The sample has about 160,000 clones; roughly 73% are singletons. The specimen was PBMCs. The TCR originated in a woman between 18 and 29 years old in good health and CMV-seronegative. J is TRBJ1-2 and V is TRBV15; TRBD1 aligns across 7 bases. The CDR3 DNA follows: TGTGCCACTCAGGACAGGCCCTATGGCTACACCTTC. Amino acids: CATQDRPYGYTF.